This T cell receptor beta chain was recorded in a study of immune reconstitution after stem cell transplant in scleroderma. One entry per CDR3 protein, called by TCRdb with MiXCR from the RT-PCR reads. This table has about 2,100 distinct CDR3 sequences, around 15% appearing once. Trimming shortened V by 5 bases and J by 4 bases, and 16 bases separated the two germline ends. Germline V gives CDR1 DFQATT, CDR2 SNEGSKA (reference sequence). The CDR3 consists of 14 residues. The clonotype originates from a female donor with systemic sclerosis. This chain joins TRBV20-1 and TRBJ2-3; TRBD1 might be the D (8 bases). The sample was collected before or after autologous hematopoietic stem cell transplantation (not recorded which). CDR3 sequence (DNA): TGCAGTGCTTTTACAGGGGGGGATGCAGATACGCAGTATTTT. Residues: CSAFTGGDADTQYF.